This is a list of T cell receptor beta chains from one sample in a study of T cell responses to AZD1222 COVID-19 vaccine. Sequenced by immunoSEQ multiplex PCR; TCRdb stores in-frame clones only, minus some. The sample lists approximately 150,000 clones; around 90% were seen once. This specimen was peripheral blood, taken on day 0 of AZD1222 vaccination. These receptors came from an adult in good health. Both conserved end residues are part of each CDR3. D genes are given only for firm matches. A row's size may be missing; if present it is once, few, many or a size class.

d_gene	v_gene	j_gene	abundance	CDR3aa	CDR3nt
.	TRBV19	TRBJ1-1	.	CASRSMTEAFF	TGTGCCAGTAGGTCCATGACTGAAGCTTTCTTT
.	TRBV12-3/TRBV12-4	TRBJ1-1	.	CASSFGETEAFF	TGTGCCAGCAGTTTTGGGGAAACTGAAGCTTTCTTT
TRBD2	TRBV6-2/TRBV6-3	TRBJ2-1	.	CASSRSSGPYNEQFF	TGTGCCAGCAGCCGATCTAGCGGGCCGTACAATGAGCAGTTCTTC
TRBD2	TRBV28	TRBJ2-7	.	CASSILANEQYF	TGTGCCAGCAGTATACTAGCGAACGAGCAGTACTTC
TRBD2	TRBV6-5	TRBJ2-5	few	CASSTAGGSQETQYF	TGTGCCAGCAGTACAGCGGGGGGCAGCCAAGAGACCCAGTACTTC
.	TRBV7-2	TRBJ2-1	.	CASSWGIYNEQFF	TGTGCCAGCAGCTGGGGGATCTACAATGAGCAGTTCTTC
TRBD2	TRBV3-1/TRBV3-2	TRBJ2-7	.	CASSLLGLAEVYEQYF	TGTGCCAGCAGCCTATTGGGACTAGCGGAGGTTTACGAGCAGTACTTC
.	TRBV6-5	TRBJ1-1	.	CASSYSRERATEAFF	TGTGCCAGCAGTTACTCAAGGGAGAGAGCGACTGAAGCTTTCTTT
.	TRBV7-2	TRBJ2-7	few	CASSLRGVYEQYF	TGTGCCAGCAGCCTCAGGGGGGTCTACGAGCAGTACTTC
TRBD2	TRBV13	TRBJ2-7	.	CASSPTLAGSYEQYF	TGTGCCAGCAGCCCGACCCTAGCGGGATCCTACGAGCAGTACTTC
.	TRBV19	TRBJ1-2	.	CASSFPGAGYGYTF	TGTGCCAGTAGTTTCCCCGGGGCAGGCTATGGCTACACCTTC
TRBD1	TRBV10-3	TRBJ2-7	.	CAISKGTGAYEQYF	TGTGCCATCAGCAAGGGGACAGGGGCCTACGAGCAGTACTTC
.	TRBV6-6	TRBJ1-6	.	CASSWGRGGPPLHF	TGTGCCAGCAGTTGGGGGCGAGGGGGGCCACCCCTCCACTTT
TRBD1	TRBV11-1	TRBJ1-5	.	CASSLRRRGPYQPQHF	TGTGCCAGCAGCTTACGGCGAAGGGGGCCTTATCAGCCCCAGCATTTT
TRBD1	TRBV6-5	TRBJ2-6	once	CASSYGTVSGANVLTF	TGTGCCAGCAGTTACGGGACAGTCTCTGGGGCCAACGTCCTGACTTTC
TRBD1	TRBV23-1	TRBJ1-2	.	CASSGTGYGYTF	TGCGCCAGCAGTGGGACAGGATATGGCTACACCTTC
.	TRBV7-9	TRBJ2-1	.	CASSTGSSYNEQFF	TGTGCCAGCAGCACAGGGAGCTCCTACAATGAGCAGTTCTTC
.	TRBV6-5	TRBJ1-2	.	CASTLTANYGYTF	TGTGCCAGCACCTTGACAGCCAACTATGGCTACACCTTC
.	TRBV11-2	TRBJ1-6	.	CASSLDQDTFSPLHF	TGTGCCAGCAGCTTAGATCAAGACACATTTTCACCCCTCCACTTT
.	TRBV11-2	TRBJ1-2	.	CASSLVPMGAMGYTF	TGTGCCAGCAGCTTAGTGCCGATGGGGGCTATGGGCTACACCTTC
TRBD1	TRBV30	TRBJ1-1	.	CAWRGTVNTEAFF	TGTGCCTGGAGAGGGACAGTGAACACTGAAGCTTTCTTT
.	TRBV5-1	TRBJ2-4	.	CASSLTGQGRSRNIQYF	TGCGCCAGCAGCTTGACGGGGCAGGGGCGGTCCAGAAACATTCAGTACTTC
TRBD1	TRBV6-5	TRBJ1-2	.	CASRTGTGGGYTF	TGTGCCAGCAGGACCGGGACAGGGGGAGGCTACACCTTC
.	TRBV30	TRBJ1-3	.	CAWSVGGGSGNTIYF	TGTGCCTGGAGTGTAGGAGGGGGCTCTGGAAACACCATATATTTT
TRBD1	TRBV29-1	TRBJ1-1	.	CSVLTGRTEAFF	TGCAGCGTTTTGACAGGGCGGACTGAAGCTTTCTTT
.	TRBV20-1	TRBJ1-1	.	CSAGAGGGVFF	TGCAGTGCTGGAGCCGGGGGGGGCGTATTCTTT
.	TRBV5-1	TRBJ2-7	.	CASTLRLQGHEQYF	TGCGCCAGCACCCTCAGGCTTCAAGGCCACGAGCAGTACTTC
.	TRBV18	TRBJ1-4	.	CASSPRGRLGEKLFF	TGTGCCAGCTCACCACGGGGACGACTCGGTGAAAAACTGTTTTTT
.	TRBV20-1	TRBJ1-2	.	CSASDNDGYTF	TGCAGTGCTAGTGACAACGATGGCTACACCTTC
.	TRBV28	TRBJ2-7	.	CASRWGTYEQYF	TGTGCCAGTAGATGGGGTACCTACGAGCAGTACTTC
TRBD2	TRBV4-2	TRBJ2-7	.	CASSQESGDSYEQYF	TGTGCCAGCAGCCAGGAAAGCGGGGACTCCTACGAGCAGTACTTC
.	TRBV3-1/TRBV3-2	TRBJ2-3	.	CASSQRSTADTQYF	TGTGCCAGCAGCCAAAGGAGCACCGCAGATACGCAGTATTTT
TRBD1	TRBV6-5	TRBJ2-7	.	CASSYSGTAPYEQYF	TGTGCCAGCAGTTACTCGGGGACAGCCCCCTACGAGCAGTACTTC
TRBD2	TRBV30	TRBJ2-1	.	CAWSSTSGETYNEQFF	TGTGCCTGGAGTTCGACTAGCGGTGAGACCTACAATGAGCAGTTCTTC
.	TRBV7-9	TRBJ1-5	.	CASSLGGWDQPQHF	TGTGCCAGCAGCTTAGGGGGTTGGGATCAGCCCCAGCATTTT
TRBD2	TRBV3-1/TRBV3-2	TRBJ2-1	.	CASSPGLTRYNEQFF	TGTGCCAGCAGCCCGGGACTAACAAGATACAATGAGCAGTTCTTC
.	TRBV6-2/TRBV6-3	TRBJ1-3	once	CASSYSGNTIYF	TGTGCCAGCAGTTACTCTGGAAACACCATATATTTT
.	TRBV7-2	TRBJ1-1	.	CASSPTWGTEAFF	TGTGCCAGCAGCCCTACGTGGGGGACTGAAGCTTTCTTT
TRBD1	TRBV19	TRBJ1-2	.	CASSPRGAGGGYTF	TGTGCCAGTAGTCCCCGTGGGGCAGGGGGTGGCTACACCTTC
.	TRBV24-1	TRBJ2-2	.	CATSAQGYTGELFF	TGTGCCACCAGTGCGCAGGGGTACACCGGGGAGCTGTTTTTT
.	TRBV9	TRBJ2-2	.	CASSPRSDGELFF	TGTGCCAGCAGCCCCCGGTCTGACGGGGAGCTGTTTTTT
.	TRBV7-9	TRBJ2-1	.	CASSLRGAKYNEQFF	TGTGCCAGCAGCTTAAGGGGGGCAAAGTACAATGAGCAGTTCTTC
.	TRBV7-9	TRBJ1-3	.	CASSLGTYTIYF	TGTGCCAGCAGCTTGGGAACTTACACCATATATTTT
.	TRBV9	TRBJ2-3	.	CASSVGGAHTDTQYF	TGTGCCAGCAGCGTAGGCGGGGCCCACACAGATACGCAGTATTTT
.	TRBV10-2	TRBJ2-1	.	CASSPTLISNEQFF	TGCGCCAGCAGCCCAACCCTCATAAGCAATGAGCAGTTCTTC
TRBD1	TRBV5-1	TRBJ2-7	.	CASSPGQVSSYEQYF	TGCGCCAGCAGCCCTGGACAGGTATCTTCCTACGAGCAGTACTTC
TRBD1	TRBV4-2	TRBJ1-6	.	CASSPDRAANSPLHF	TGTGCCAGCAGCCCCGACAGGGCTGCTAATTCACCCCTCCACTTT
.	TRBV5-4	TRBJ1-4	.	CPRRGSVNEKLFF	TGTCCCAGGAGGGGCAGCGTTAATGAAAAACTGTTTTTT
.	TRBV30	TRBJ1-1	once	CAWSDPRRNPISEAFF	TGTGCCTGGAGTGACCCCCGCAGGAATCCTATTAGTGAAGCTTTCTTT
.	TRBV12-3/TRBV12-4	TRBJ2-7	.	CASSFGQTYEQYF	TGTGCCAGCAGTTTCGGGCAGACCTACGAGCAGTACTTC
TRBD1	TRBV28	TRBJ1-1	once	CASSRSQGASAFF	TGTGCCAGCAGCCGTTCACAGGGGGCGAGTGCTTTCTTT
TRBD1	TRBV5-8	TRBJ1-6	.	CASSLLGQGSNSPLHF	TGTGCCAGCAGCCTTCTGGGACAGGGCAGTAATTCACCCCTCCACTTT
.	TRBV7-2	TRBJ2-1	.	CASSLVGGPYNEQFF	TGTGCCAGCAGCTTAGTCGGGGGCCCCTACAATGAGCAGTTCTTC
.	TRBV19	TRBJ2-2	.	CATKGNTGELFF	TGTGCCACAAAGGGGAACACCGGGGAGCTGTTTTTT
TRBD1	TRBV30	TRBJ1-1	once	CAWSDSGGEVLGTEAFF	TGTGCCTGGAGTGACTCAGGGGGCGAGGTTTTAGGCACTGAAGCTTTCTTT